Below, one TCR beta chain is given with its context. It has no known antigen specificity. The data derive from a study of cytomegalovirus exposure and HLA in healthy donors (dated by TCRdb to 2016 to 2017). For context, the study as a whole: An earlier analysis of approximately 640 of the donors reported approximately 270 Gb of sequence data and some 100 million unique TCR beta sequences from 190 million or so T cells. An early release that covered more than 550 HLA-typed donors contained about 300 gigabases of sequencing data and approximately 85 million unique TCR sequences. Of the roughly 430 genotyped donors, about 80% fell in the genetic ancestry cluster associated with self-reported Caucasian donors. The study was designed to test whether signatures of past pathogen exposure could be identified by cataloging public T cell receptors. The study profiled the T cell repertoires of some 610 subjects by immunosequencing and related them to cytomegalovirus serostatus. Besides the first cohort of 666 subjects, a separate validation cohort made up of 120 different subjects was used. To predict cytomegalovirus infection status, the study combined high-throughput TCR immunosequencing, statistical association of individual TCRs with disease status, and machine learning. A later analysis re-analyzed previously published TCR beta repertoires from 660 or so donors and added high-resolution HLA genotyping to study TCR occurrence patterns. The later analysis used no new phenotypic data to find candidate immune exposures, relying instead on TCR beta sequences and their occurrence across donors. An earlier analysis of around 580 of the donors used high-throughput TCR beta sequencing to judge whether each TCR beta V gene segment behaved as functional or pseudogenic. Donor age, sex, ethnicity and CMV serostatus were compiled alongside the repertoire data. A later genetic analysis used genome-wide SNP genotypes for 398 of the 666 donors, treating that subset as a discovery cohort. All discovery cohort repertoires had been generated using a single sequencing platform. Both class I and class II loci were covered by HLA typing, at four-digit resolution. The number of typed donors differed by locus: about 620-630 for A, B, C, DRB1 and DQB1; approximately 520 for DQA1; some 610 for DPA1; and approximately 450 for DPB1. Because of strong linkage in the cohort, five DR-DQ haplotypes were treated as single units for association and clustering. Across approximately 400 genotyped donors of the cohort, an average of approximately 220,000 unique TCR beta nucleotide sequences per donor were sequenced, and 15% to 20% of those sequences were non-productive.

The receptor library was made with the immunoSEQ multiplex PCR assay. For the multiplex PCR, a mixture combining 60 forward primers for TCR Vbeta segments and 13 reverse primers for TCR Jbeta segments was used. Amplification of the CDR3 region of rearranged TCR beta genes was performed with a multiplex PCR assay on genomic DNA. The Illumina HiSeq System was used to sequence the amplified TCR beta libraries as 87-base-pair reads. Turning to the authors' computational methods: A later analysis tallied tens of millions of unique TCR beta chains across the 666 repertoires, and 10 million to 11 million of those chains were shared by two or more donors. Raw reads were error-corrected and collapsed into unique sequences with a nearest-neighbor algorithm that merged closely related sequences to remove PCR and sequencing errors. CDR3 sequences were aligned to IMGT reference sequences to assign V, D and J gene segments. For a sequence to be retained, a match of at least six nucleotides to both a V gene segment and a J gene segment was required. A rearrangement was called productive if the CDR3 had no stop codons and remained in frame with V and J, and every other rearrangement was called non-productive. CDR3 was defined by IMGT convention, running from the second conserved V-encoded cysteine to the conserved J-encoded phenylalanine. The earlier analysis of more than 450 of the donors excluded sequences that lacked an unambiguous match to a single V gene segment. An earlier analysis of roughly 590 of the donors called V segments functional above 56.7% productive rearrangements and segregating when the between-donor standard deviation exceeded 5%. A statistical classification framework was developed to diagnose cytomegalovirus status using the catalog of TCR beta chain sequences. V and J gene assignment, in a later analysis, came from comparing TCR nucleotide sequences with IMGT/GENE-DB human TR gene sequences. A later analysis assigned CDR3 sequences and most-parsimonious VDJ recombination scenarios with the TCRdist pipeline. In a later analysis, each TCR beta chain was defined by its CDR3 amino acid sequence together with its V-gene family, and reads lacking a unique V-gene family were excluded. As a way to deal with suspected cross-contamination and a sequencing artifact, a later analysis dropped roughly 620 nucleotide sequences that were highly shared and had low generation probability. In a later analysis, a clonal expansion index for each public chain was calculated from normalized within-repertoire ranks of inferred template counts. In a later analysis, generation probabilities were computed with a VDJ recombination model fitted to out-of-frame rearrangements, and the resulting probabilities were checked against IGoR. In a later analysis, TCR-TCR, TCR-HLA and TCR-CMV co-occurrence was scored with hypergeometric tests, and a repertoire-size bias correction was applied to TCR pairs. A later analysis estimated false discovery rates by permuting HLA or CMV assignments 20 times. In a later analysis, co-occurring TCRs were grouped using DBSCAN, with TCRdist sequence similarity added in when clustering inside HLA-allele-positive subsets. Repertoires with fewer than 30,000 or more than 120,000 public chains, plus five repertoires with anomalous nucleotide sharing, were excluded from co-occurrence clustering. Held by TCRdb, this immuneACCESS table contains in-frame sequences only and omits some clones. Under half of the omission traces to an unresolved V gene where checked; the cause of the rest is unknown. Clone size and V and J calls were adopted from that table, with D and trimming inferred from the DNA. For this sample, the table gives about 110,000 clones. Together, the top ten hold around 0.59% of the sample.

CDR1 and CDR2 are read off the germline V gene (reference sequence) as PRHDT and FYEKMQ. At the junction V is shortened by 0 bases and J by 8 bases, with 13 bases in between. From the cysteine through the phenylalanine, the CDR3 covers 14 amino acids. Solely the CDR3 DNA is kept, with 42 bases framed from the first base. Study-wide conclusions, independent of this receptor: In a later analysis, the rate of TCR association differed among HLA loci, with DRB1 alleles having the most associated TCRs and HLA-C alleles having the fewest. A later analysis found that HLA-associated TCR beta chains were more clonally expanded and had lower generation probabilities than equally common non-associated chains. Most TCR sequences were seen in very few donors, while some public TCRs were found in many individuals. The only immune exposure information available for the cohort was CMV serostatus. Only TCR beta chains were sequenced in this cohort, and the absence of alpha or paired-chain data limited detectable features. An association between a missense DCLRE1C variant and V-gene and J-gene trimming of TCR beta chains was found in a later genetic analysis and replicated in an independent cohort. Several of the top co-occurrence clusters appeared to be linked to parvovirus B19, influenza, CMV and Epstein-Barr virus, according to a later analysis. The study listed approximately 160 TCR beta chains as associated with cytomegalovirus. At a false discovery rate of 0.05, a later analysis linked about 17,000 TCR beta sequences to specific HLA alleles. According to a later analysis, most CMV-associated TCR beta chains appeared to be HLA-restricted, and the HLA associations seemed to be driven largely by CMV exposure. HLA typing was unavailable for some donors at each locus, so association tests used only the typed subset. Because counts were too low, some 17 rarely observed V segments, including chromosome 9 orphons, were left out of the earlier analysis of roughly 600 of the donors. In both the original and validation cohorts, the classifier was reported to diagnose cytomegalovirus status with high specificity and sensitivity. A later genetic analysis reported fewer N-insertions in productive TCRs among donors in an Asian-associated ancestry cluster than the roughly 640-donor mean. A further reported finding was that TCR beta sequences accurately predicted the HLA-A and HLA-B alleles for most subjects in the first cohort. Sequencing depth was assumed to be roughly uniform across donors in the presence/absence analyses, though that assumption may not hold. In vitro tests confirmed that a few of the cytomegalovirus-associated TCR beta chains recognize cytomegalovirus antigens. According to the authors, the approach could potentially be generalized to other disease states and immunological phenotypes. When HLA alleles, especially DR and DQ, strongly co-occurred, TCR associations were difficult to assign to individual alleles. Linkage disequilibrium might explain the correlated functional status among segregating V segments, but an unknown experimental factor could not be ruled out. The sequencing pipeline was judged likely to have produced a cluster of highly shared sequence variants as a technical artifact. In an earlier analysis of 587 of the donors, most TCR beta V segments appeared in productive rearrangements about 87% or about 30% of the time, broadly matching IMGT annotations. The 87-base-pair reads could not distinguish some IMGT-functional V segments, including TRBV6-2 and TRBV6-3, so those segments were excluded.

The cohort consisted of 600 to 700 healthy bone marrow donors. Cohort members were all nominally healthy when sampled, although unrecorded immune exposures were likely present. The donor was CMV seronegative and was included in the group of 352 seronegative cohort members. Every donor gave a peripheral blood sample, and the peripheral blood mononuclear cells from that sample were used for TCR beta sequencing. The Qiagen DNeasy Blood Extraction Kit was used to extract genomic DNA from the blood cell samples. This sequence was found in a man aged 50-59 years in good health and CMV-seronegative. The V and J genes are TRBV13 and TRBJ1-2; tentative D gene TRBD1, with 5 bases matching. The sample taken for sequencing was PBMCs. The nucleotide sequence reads TGTGCCAGCAGCTTAGGGGGGGGTGTGAAAGGCTACACCTTC. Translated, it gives CASSLGGGVKGYTF.